This entry concerns a single TCR beta chain. This entry belongs to a study of CD8 T cells in Susac syndrome. Random-hexamer reverse transcription was applied to roughly 0.5 to 1 ug RNA. An immunoSEQ multiplex PCR generated amplified TCR beta CDR3 products spanning 54 Vbeta and 13 Jbeta. In TCRdb, the immunoSEQ multiplex PCR reads were re-called with MiXCR into one record per CDR3 protein. The data contain some 120,000 distinct CDR3 sequences, nearly 95% of them singletons. The TEMRA cells underwent FACS enrichment, while the CD8+ and CD4+ T cells underwent negative isolation. The CDR3 extends over 15 amino acids. CDR1 is SEHNR, CDR2 FQNEAQ, per germline (reference sequence). V lost 5 bases, J lost 4 bases, and 18 bases lay in between.

The source material was CD4+ T cells from PBMCs. V is TRBV7-9 and J is TRBJ2-7; TRBD1 is a possible D gene (5 bases). This receptor was taken from a human donor in good health. The CDR3 DNA is TGTGCCAGCAGCGCCGGACCCCTGGGGCTGTACGAGCAGTACTTC. Its translation: CASSAGPLGLYEQYF.